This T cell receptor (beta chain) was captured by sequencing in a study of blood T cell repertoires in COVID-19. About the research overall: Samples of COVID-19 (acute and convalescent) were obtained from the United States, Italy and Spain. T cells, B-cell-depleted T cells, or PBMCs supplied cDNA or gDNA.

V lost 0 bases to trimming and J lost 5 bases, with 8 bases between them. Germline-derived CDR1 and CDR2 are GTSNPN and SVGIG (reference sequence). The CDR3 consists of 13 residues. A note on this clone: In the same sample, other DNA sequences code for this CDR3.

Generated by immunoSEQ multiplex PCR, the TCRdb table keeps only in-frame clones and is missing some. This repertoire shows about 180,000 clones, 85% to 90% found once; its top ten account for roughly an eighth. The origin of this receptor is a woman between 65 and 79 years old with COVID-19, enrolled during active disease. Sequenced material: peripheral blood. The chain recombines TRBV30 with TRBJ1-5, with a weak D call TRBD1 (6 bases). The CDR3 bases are TGTGCCTGGAGTGTACAGGGCGATCAGCCCCAGCATTTT. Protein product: CAWSVQGDQPQHF.